Sequencing of this T cell receptor beta chain was carried out in a study of OX40 agonist ivuxolimab in advanced cancers. Study summary: Ivuxolimab, which patients received intravenously every 2 weeks, was dosed at 0.01 to 10 mg/kg. Findings and caveats of the study: Dose levels from 0.1 to 3.0 mg/kg saw CD4+ and CD8+ blood T cells expand clonally by week 6. Antigen targets of the expanded peripheral T cells went undetermined.

Germline V lookup: CDR1 LNHDA, CDR2 SQIVND (reference sequence). There are 15 residues in the CDR3. Trimming removed 4 bases at V and 4 bases at J, with 16 bases between. Patients were ruled out by autoimmune disease history or systemic immunosuppression. Some clones are missing from TCRdb's copy, which holds only in-frame ones; the method was immunoSEQ multiplex PCR. The sample has about 64,000 clones, about 85% seen once; the top ten hold around 3%. Remarks on this clone: Its target is unknown.

The material was CD4+ or CD8+ T cells sorted from blood, obtained in a trial of the OX40 agonist ivuxolimab. The V gene is TRBV19, the J gene TRBJ1-2; weak D call: TRBD1 (5 bases). This clonotype originated in an adult with an advanced solid tumor such as melanoma, head and neck, liver or kidney cancer. The CDR3 sequence is CASSKGAQGRYGYTF. The CDR3 coding sequence is TGTGCCAGTAGTAAAGGGGCGCAGGGTCGCTATGGCTACACCTTC.